This T cell receptor (beta chain) was captured by sequencing in a study of OX40 agonist ivuxolimab in advanced cancers. For the study at large: It was permissible to have had prior anti-PD-1, anti-PD-L1 or anti-CTLA-4 therapy, and about 40% had some.

The CDR3 runs 14 residues. Germline V gene data show CDR1 as LNHDA and CDR2 as SQIVND (reference sequence). V was trimmed by 2 bases and J by 4 bases, leaving 11 bases between them. Sequenced by immunoSEQ multiplex PCR; TCRdb stores in-frame clones only, minus some. The sample yields 83,000 or so clones, less than 85% seen once. This specimen was CD4+ or CD8+ T cells sorted from blood, taken in a trial of the OX40 agonist ivuxolimab. The chain employs TRBV19 and TRBJ1-1, with unresolved D. This TCR came from an adult with an advanced solid tumor such as melanoma, head and neck, liver or kidney cancer. CDR3 sequence: CASSIRKGGTEAFF. CDR3 in DNA: TGTGCCAGTAGTATACGGAAGGGCGGCACTGAAGCTTTCTTT.